This passage covers 13 T cell receptor beta chains from one sample sequenced in a study of blood T cell repertoires in COVID-19. This table comes from immunoSEQ multiplex PCR, and its TCRdb copy is limited to in-frame clones, with some not included. The sample records fewer than 300,000 clones, around 88% being singletons. Sequencing was carried out using PBMCs or T cells enriched from blood (not recorded which). The receptors stem from a woman aged 40 to 50 with acute COVID-19.

This clone has only one observation. J is TRBJ1-4 and V is TRBV27; D is undetermined. Between the trimmed V and J ends, which lost 6 bases and 4 bases, there was a span of 12 bases. The CDR3 contains 14 residues. Germline V gene lookup returns CDR1 MNHEY and CDR2 SMNVEV (reference sequence). The CDR3 sequence is CASSSTDLNEKLFF. CDR3 bases: TGTGCCAGCAGCTCGACTGATCTTAATGAAAAACTGTTTTTT.

The chain joins TRBV14 to TRBJ2-1; 12 positions agree with TRBD2. Germline CDR1 is SGHDN and CDR2 is FVKESK. The CDR3 sequence is 17 residues long. V trimming: 4 bases; J trimming: 6 bases; junction bases outside the gene matches: 10. CDR3 amino acids: CASSRIMTSGSANEQFF. The DNA of the CDR3 is TGTGCCAGCAGCCGAATAATGACTAGCGGGAGCGCCAATGAGCAGTTCTTC.

V usage is TRBV30 and J usage is TRBJ1-1; D is undetermined. This CDR3 contains 14 residues. CDR1 GTSNPN and CDR2 SVGIG come from the germline V gene (reference sequence). Trimming removed 5 bases from V and 3 bases from J, with 16 bases in between. CDR3 in DNA: TGTGCCTGGGCGGCTTCTCCGGCTGACACTGAAGCTTTCTTT. It encodes CAWAASPADTEAFF.

The chain has TRBV24-1 and TRBJ1-1; TRBD1 might be the D (6 bases). This CDR3 spans 13 amino acids. The V and J ends lost 12 bases and 2 bases respectively, with 15 bases between them. Germline lookup yields CDR1 KGHDR and CDR2 SFDVKD. In DNA, the CDR3 is TGTGCCTCGCGACAACAGGGAAACACTGAAGCTTTCTTT. This codes for CASRQQGNTEAFF.

The V and J genes are TRBV2 and TRBJ1-1; 7 nucleotides match TRBD1. Losses at the gene ends were 9 bases for V and 3 bases for J; bases not matched to a gene: 7. CDR1 is SNHLY and CDR2 is FYNNEI in the germline V gene. This CDR3 is 13 amino acids long. CDR3 amino acids: CASRQGLDTEAFF. The CDR3, as DNA: TGTGCCAGTCGACAGGGATTGGACACTGAAGCTTTCTTT. Combining the CDR3 with reference TRBV2 and TRBJ1-1 gives the whole variable domain EPEVTQTPSHQVTQMGQEVILRCVPISNHLYFYWYRQILGQKVEFLVSFYNNEISEKSEIFDDQFSVERPDGSNFTLKIRSTKLEDSAMYFCASRQGLDTEAFFGQGTRLTVV.

The chain recombines TRBV3-1 (or the pseudogene TRBV3-2) with TRBJ1-2, with 9 positions matching TRBD1. The CDR3 runs 16 residues. The germline CDR1 and CDR2 sequences are LGHDT and YNNKEL (reference sequence). V lost 3 bases to trimming and J lost 7 bases; unmatched junction nucleotides: 12. In nucleotides, the CDR3 is TGTGCCAGCAGCCATTCGACCCGGGACAGGGTGGGTGGCTACACCTTC. Its translation is CASSHSTRDRVGGYTF.

With regard to this clone: Other DNA sequences in the same sample also yield this CDR3. The J gene is TRBJ1-2, the V gene TRBV12-3 or TRBV12-4; 9 positions match TRBD1. J was trimmed by 4 bases and V by 3 bases; bases with no gene match: 0. The CDR3 spans 13 residues. The CDR3 DNA follows: TGTGCCAGCAGTTTGGGACAGGGCTATGGCTACACCTTC. Amino acid sequence: CASSLGQGYGYTF.

The rearrangement links TRBV5-4 to TRBJ1-1; 10 bases are a match to TRBD1. CDR1 is SGHNT, CDR2 YYREEE, per germline (reference sequence). CDR3 length equals 15 residues. Unmatched junction bases numbered 8, after V lost 4 bases and J lost 5 bases. Here the CDR3 DNA reads TGTGCCAGCAGCCCCGGGACAGGGGCGGGGACTGAAGCTTTCTTT. The encoded protein is CASSPGTGAGTEAFF.

The J gene is TRBJ2-1, the V gene TRBV28; 9 positions agree with TRBD2. The CDR3 consists of 16 residues. Germline lookup yields CDR1 MDHEN and CDR2 SYDVKM. J was trimmed by 7 bases and V by 3 bases; bases with no gene match: 10. In DNA, the CDR3 is TGTGCCAGCAGTTTCCCAGGACTAGCGCGGGGGAATGAGCAGTTCTTC. It encodes CASSFPGLARGNEQFF.

The chain couples TRBV7-9 to TRBJ2-2, with 7 bases fitting TRBD2. The germline gives CDR1 SEHNR, CDR2 FQNEAQ (reference sequence). J gave up 1 base and V 6 bases, and 8 bases lay outside the gene matches. This CDR3 is built from 16 residues. DNA for the CDR3: TGTGCCAGCAGTTCTATAACGGGAGGGAACACCGGGGAGCTGTTTTTT. This sequence encodes CASSSITGGNTGELFF.

This clone has a handful of counts. The CDR3 sequence: CASSYPGTGIQFF. In DNA form, the CDR3 reads TGTGCCAGCAGTTACCCTGGAACAGGGATACAGTTCTTC. The chain combines TRBV6-2 or TRBV6-3 with TRBJ2-1; maybe TRBD1 (6 bases). Germline assignment: CDR1 MNHEY and CDR2 SVGEGT. Trimming cost V 2 bases and J 13 bases, with 15 bases left between them. The CDR3 extends over 13 amino acids.

V gene TRBV6-5 combines with J gene TRBJ2-3; 7 bases fit TRBD2. Looked up from germline, CDR1 is MNHEY and CDR2 is SVGAGI. The junction had 3 bases not matched to a gene; V was cut back by 2 bases and J by 13 bases. The CDR3 spans 11 residues. The CDR3 loop reads CASSYGTNEYF. The DNA of the CDR3 is TGTGCCAGCAGTTACGGGACTAACGAGTATTTT.

The V and J genes are TRBV27 and TRBJ1-2, with 7 bases lining up with TRBD1. Germline V gene data show CDR1 as MNHEY and CDR2 as SMNVEV (reference sequence). Losses at the gene ends were 5 bases for V and 4 bases for J; bases not matched to a gene: 16. This CDR3 is 17 amino acids long. The CDR3 DNA sequence: TGTGCCAGCAGTCCCGCCTCTGCTGGCAGGGGGATCTATGGCTACACCTTC. Amino acid sequence: CASSPASAGRGIYGYTF.